This note documents a single TCR beta chain sequence. The data stem from a study of blood T cell repertoires in COVID-19. About the research overall: Whether acute or convalescent, the COVID-19 samples came from the United States, Italy and Spain.

With 5 bases removed from V and 3 bases from J, the gap between germline ends came to 8 bases. CDR3 size: 13 residues. Methods used by the authors: For nucleated cells, counts were estimated from reference gene primer amplification. Data came from immunoSEQ multiplex PCR; TCRdb stores just in-frame clones and leaves some out. V, J and clone size are those of that table, while D and trimming were read from the DNA. Of over 100,000 clones listed, about 70% are singletons. This receptor was taken from a woman in her seventies with acute or convalescent COVID-19. The chain recombines TRBV12-3 or TRBV12-4 with TRBJ2-4, with D perhaps TRBD2 (6 bases). Specimen: peripheral blood. The CDR3 here is CASSPRDKNIQYF. The CDR3 nucleotides read TGTGCCAGCAGTCCGCGGGACAAAAACATTCAGTACTTC.